These 25 T cell receptor beta chains originate from one sample sequenced in a study of cytomegalovirus exposure and HLA in healthy donors. 60 Vbeta and 13 Jbeta primers were used in PCR. Sequencing used immunoSEQ multiplex PCR; TCRdb keeps in-frame clones, though not all of them. This sample has around 91,000 clones, with roughly nine tenths found just once. The sequencing input was PBMCs. The source is a man under 40 in good health and CMV-seropositive.

This rearrangement joins TRBV4-1 to TRBJ2-7; tentative D call: TRBD1 (8 bases). This CDR3 region has 17 residues. CDR1 MGHRA and CDR2 YSYEKL come from the germline V gene. Trimming cost V 4 bases and J 7 bases, with 26 bases left between them. The CDR3 here is CASSRLWGGTGWSEQYF. The CDR3 DNA reads as TGCGCCAGCAGCCGACTTTGGGGAGGGACAGGATGGTCGGAGCAGTACTTC.

The chain uses TRBV29-1 and TRBJ2-3, with D perhaps TRBD2 (7 bases). Germline CDR1 SQVTM, CDR2 ANQGSEA. The CDR3 loop spans 20 amino acids. V lost 1 base to trimming and J lost 2 bases, with 28 bases between them. The CDR3 spells CSVEVSGGGGQETFTDTQYF. The CDR3, as DNA: TGCAGCGTTGAAGTAAGCGGAGGGGGGGGGCAGGAGACGTTCACAGATACGCAGTATTTT.

The CDR3 sequence: CASSIGARGHANQPQHF. CDR3 nucleotide sequence: TGTGCCAGTAGTATAGGGGCCAGGGGACATGCCAATCAGCCCCAGCATTTT. This sequence joins TRBV19 and TRBJ1-5; D perhaps matches TRBD1 (6 bases). Germline V gene sequence: CDR1 LNHDA, CDR2 SQIVND (reference sequence). The length of the CDR3 is 17 residues. V was shortened by 1 base and J by 3 bases, with 16 bases between the two germline ends.

The rearrangement uses TRBV28 and TRBJ2-1; D might be TRBD1 (6 bases). V lost 3 bases and J lost 3, with 12 bases in between. Per germline, CDR1 MDHEN and CDR2 SYDVKM. This CDR3 comprises 15 residues. This CDR3 reads CASSFKGVRYNEQFF. As DNA, the CDR3 is TGTGCCAGCAGTTTTAAGGGGGTTCGCTACAATGAGCAGTTCTTC.

This chain connects TRBV7-9 to TRBJ1-1, with D unresolved. The CDR3 loop spans 15 amino acids. Germline lookup yields CDR1 SEHNR and CDR2 FQNEAQ (reference sequence). V lost 2 bases and J lost 13, with 23 bases in between. The CDR3 here is CASSLPPLLEGGGFF. CDR3 DNA: TGTGCCAGCAGCTTACCACCACTATTAGAGGGAGGTGGTTTCTTT. The entire variable domain, with the rest obtained from reference TRBV7-9 and TRBJ1-1, is as follows: DTGVSQNPRHKITKRGQNVTFRCDPISEHNRLYWYRQTLGQGPEFLTYFQNEAQLEKSRLLSDRFSAERPKGSFSTLEIQRTEQGDSAMYLCASSLPPLLEGGGFFGQGTRLTVV.

This clone has just a few counts. The chain has TRBV28 and TRBJ1-2; D is unclear. The CDR3 has 19 amino acids. Trimming removed 11 bases from V and 0 bases from J, with 31 bases in between. Germline V lookup: CDR1 MDHEN, CDR2 SYDVKM. The CDR3 sequence is CAGGGGAPKIGLSNYGYTF. The CDR3 DNA follows: TGTGCCGGAGGAGGAGGAGCGCCGAAAATCGGGCTTTCTAACTATGGCTACACCTTC.

V usage is TRBV27 and J usage is TRBJ2-5; D is possibly TRBD1 (7 bases). Germline lookup yields CDR1 MNHEY and CDR2 SMNVEV (reference sequence). The V and J ends lost 4 bases and 5 bases respectively, with 29 bases between them. CDR3 length: 19 amino acids. The CDR3 sequence is CASSSFFRGGGRKKETQYF. The CDR3 nucleotides are TGTGCCAGCAGTTCATTTTTTCGTGGAGGGGGCAGAAAGAAGGAGACCCAGTACTTC.

This clone is a singleton in its sample. V gene TRBV10-3 combines with J gene TRBJ2-7; 8 bases fit TRBD1. CDR1 is ENHRY, CDR2 SYGVKD, per germline. J gave up 7 bases and V 0 bases, and 5 bases lay outside the gene matches. The CDR3 is 14 amino acids. CDR3 amino acids: CAISESADRGEQYF. In nucleotides, the CDR3 is TGTGCCATCAGTGAGTCGGCAGACAGGGGTGAGCAGTACTTC.

The genes are TRBV5-5 and TRBJ1-1; D may be TRBD1 (5 bases). Trimming removed 8 bases at V and 7 bases at J, with 24 bases between. This CDR3 contains 15 residues. Looked up from germline, CDR1 is SGHKS and CDR2 is YYEKEE (reference sequence). The CDR3 DNA follows: TGTGCCAGTACCGAGGTTCCCAGGGTGGGTGATGAAGCTTTCTTT. Its translation: CASTEVPRVGDEAFF. The whole variable domain, remainder taken from reference TRBV5-5 and TRBJ1-1, is DAGVTQSPTHLIKTRGQQVTLRCSPISGHKSVSWYQQVLGQGPQFIFQYYEKEERGRGNFPDRFSARQFPNYSSELNVNALLLGDSALYLCASTEVPRVGDEAFFGQGTRLTVV.

This rearrangement joins TRBV10-1 to TRBJ1-1; D is ambiguous. CDR3 length equals 13 residues. The germline gives CDR1 WNHNN, CDR2 SYGVQD (reference sequence). The V end lost 6 bases, the J end lost 1 base, and 9 bases lay between the germline ends. The CDR3 bases are TGCGCCAGCAGATTCGACACGAACACTGAAGCTTTCTTT. Its protein is CASRFDTNTEAFF.

This clone was counted a single time. V usage is TRBV5-1 and J usage is TRBJ1-1, with D perhaps TRBD1 (5 bases). The CDR3 runs to 15 residues. V was trimmed by 2 bases and J by 6 bases, leaving 17 bases between them. Germline V CDR1 and CDR2: SGHRS, YFSETQ. The CDR3 bases are TGCGCCAGCAGCTTAGCCGGGGCCGGGGGGTCTGAAGCTTTCTTT. Translating it yields CASSLAGAGGSEAFF.

V and J are TRBV5-4 and TRBJ2-1; 8 bases map to TRBD2. CDR1 and CDR2 (germline): SGHNT, YYREEE (reference sequence). V shed 4 bases and J 2 bases; nucleotides not matched to a gene: 8. The length of the CDR3 is 16 residues. CDR3 DNA sequence: TGTGCCAGCAGCGCAACCCGACTAGCGACCTACAATGAGCAGTTCTTC. This codes for CASSATRLATYNEQFF.

V and J are TRBV5-6 and TRBJ2-3, with 7 bases matching TRBD1. CDR1 and CDR2 (germline): SGHDT, YYEEEE. The trim removed 1 base at V and 5 bases at J, leaving 7 bases unmatched. The CDR3 has 15 amino acids. The CDR3 DNA reads as TGTGCCAGCAGCTTGCTCACAGGGGTAAAAGATACGCAGTATTTT. It is translated as CASSLLTGVKDTQYF. Variable domain in full (rest from reference TRBV5-6 and TRBJ2-3): DAGVTQSPTHLIKTRGQQVTLRCSPKSGHDTVSWYQQALGQGPQFIFQYYEEEERQRGNFPDRFSGHQFPNYSSELNVNALLLGDSALYLCASSLLTGVKDTQYFGPGTRLTVL.

The chain uses TRBV19 and TRBJ1-1, with D perhaps matching TRBD1 (6 bases). Trimming removed 4 bases at V and 4 bases at J, with 16 bases between. The germline gives CDR1 LNHDA, CDR2 SQIVND (reference sequence). The CDR3 contains 15 residues. The CDR3 bases are TGTGCCAGTAGTACAAGGGGGGGGTCGGGCACTGAAGCTTTCTTT. Protein: CASSTRGGSGTEAFF.

This sequence joins TRBV7-3 and TRBJ2-1; 8 bases agree with TRBD2. The CDR3 runs 17 residues. V dropped 0 bases and J dropped 3; count of bases not matched to a gene: 7. Germline V gene lookup returns CDR1 SGHTA and CDR2 FQGTGA. CDR3 amino acids: CASSLTGGRTSYNEQFF. CDR3 DNA: TGTGCCAGCAGCTTAACGGGCGGGAGGACTAGCTACAATGAGCAGTTCTTC.

The chain carries TRBV5-1 and TRBJ2-1; TRBD1 matches 8 bases. V was pared by 0 bases and J by 9 bases, with 8 bases of the junction left unmatched. The length of the CDR3 is 15 residues. Looked up from germline, CDR1 is SGHRS and CDR2 is YFSETQ. The CDR3 DNA reads as TGCGCCAGCAGCTTGGGGCCGGGACAGGACTTTGAGCAGTTCTTC. This sequence encodes CASSLGPGQDFEQFF. Supplemented by reference TRBV5-1 and TRBJ2-1, the full variable domain reads KAGVTQTPRYLIKTRGQQVTLSCSPISGHRSVSWYQQTPGQGLQFLFEYFSETQRNKGNFPGRFSGRQFSNSRSEMNVSTLELGDSALYLCASSLGPGQDFEQFFGPGTRLTVL.

The chain links TRBV28 to TRBJ1-1; a possible D gene is TRBD1 (5 bases). The CDR3 extends over 15 amino acids. Trimming left V 3 bases short and J 0 bases short, with 11 bases between. Germline V gene data show CDR1 as MDHEN and CDR2 as SYDVKM. The chain's CDR3 is CASSFGGPMNTEAFF. The CDR3 DNA reads as TGTGCCAGCAGTTTCGGGGGACCCATGAACACTGAAGCTTTCTTT.

The CDR3 sequence: CASSDIGAGGNYGYTF. CDR3 sequence (DNA): TGTGCCAGCAGTGATATCGGGGCAGGGGGCAACTATGGCTACACCTTC. The chain carries TRBV6-1 and TRBJ1-2, with 8 bases fitting TRBD1. Germline CDR1 and CDR2: MNHNS and SASEGT. The CDR3 has 16 amino acids. J lost 2 bases, V lost 3 bases, and 8 bases had no gene match.

V gene TRBV4-1 combines with J gene TRBJ1-5; TRBD1 matches at 10 bases. Germline CDR1 reads MGHRA; CDR2 reads YSYEKL. Trimming removed 0 bases from V and 5 bases from J; junction bases left unmatched: 4. The CDR3 sequence is 16 residues long. This chain's CDR3 is CASSQDGQGGDQPQHF. In DNA, the CDR3 is TGCGCCAGCAGCCAAGACGGACAGGGGGGGGATCAGCCCCAGCATTTT.

V and J are TRBV10-3 and TRBJ2-6, with D possibly TRBD1 on 7 matching bases. The CDR3 loop spans 16 amino acids. Per the germline V gene, CDR1 is ENHRY and CDR2 is SYGVKD. The ends were cut back, 4 bases at V and 0 bases at J, with 10 bases in the middle. CDR3 sequence (DNA): TGTGCCATCAGTGGACAGGGACTCTCTGGGGCCAACGTCCTGACTTTC. Translation: CAISGQGLSGANVLTF.

The chain joins TRBV29-1 to TRBJ2-7; TRBD1 might be the D (5 bases). The V end lost 4 bases, the J end lost 5 bases, and 6 bases lay between the germline ends. The CDR3 totals 10 residues. Germline V gives CDR1 SQVTM, CDR2 ANQGSEA. The CDR3 loop reads CSVATDEQYF. CDR3 coding DNA: TGCAGCGTTGCGACAGACGAGCAGTACTTC.

The chain is built from TRBV29-1 and TRBJ1-1; no firm D call. The V gene's germline CDR1 is SQVTM and CDR2 ANQGSEA. There are 15 residues in the CDR3. Trimming removed 3 bases from V and 11 bases from J, with 25 bases in between. The CDR3 here is CSVDDRRKSSLWAFF. In DNA, the CDR3 is TGCAGCGTTGATGATAGGAGGAAGTCCTCTTTGTGGGCTTTCTTT.

V gene TRBV2 combines with J gene TRBJ1-5; 10 bases fit TRBD1. CDR3 length equals 19 residues. Germline V gene sequence: CDR1 SNHLY, CDR2 FYNNEI. The V segment lost 4 bases and the J segment 1 base; nucleotides outside the gene matches: 13. The DNA of the CDR3 is TGTGCCAGCAGTGGCCGGACCCGGGACAGGGGCGCAAGCAATCAGCCCCAGCATTTT. This gives the protein CASSGRTRDRGASNQPQHF.

V is TRBV11-2 and J is TRBJ2-7, with D possibly TRBD2 on 5 matching bases. The CDR3 totals 14 residues. The V and J ends lost 6 bases and 0 bases respectively, with 12 bases between them. Germline V lookup: CDR1 SGHAT, CDR2 FQNNGV. The CDR3 region is CASRQSGNSYEQYF. The CDR3 bases are TGTGCCAGCAGACAGTCCGGGAACTCCTACGAGCAGTACTTC.

V is TRBV30 and J is TRBJ2-3; 8 bases map to TRBD2. The ends lost 2 bases at V and 3 bases at J; junction bases unmatched: 7. Germline-derived CDR1 and CDR2 are GTSNPN and SVGIG (reference sequence). This CDR3 has 15 residues. For the CDR3, the DNA is TGTGCCTGGAGTAGGCGGGCTAGCGGGACAGATACGCAGTATTTT. Residues: CAWSRRASGTDTQYF.